This T cell receptor (beta chain) was profiled in a study of shared clonotypes between healthy human individuals. About this clone: Antigen specificity is unknown.

Broader study findings: A generally larger estimated richness was seen in naive subsets than in memory subsets.

A split of CD4+ cells into CD45RA+ naive and CD45RA-negative memory subsets was performed. Using about 0.2 ug DNA, about 29,000 T cell genomes, the sorted-subset replicate PCRs were run. Libraries were prepared by immunoSEQ multiplex PCR; TCRdb keeps only in-frame clonotypes and omits some of them. The sample includes more than 1 million clones, 78% of them seen just once. This clonotype was obtained from a man younger than 35 in good health. Some clones in this sample may be carry-over from other donors' samples. The sequenced sample was memory CD4+ T cells from PBMCs. Subset here: CD45RA-negative fraction.

CDR3 in amino acids: CASSPGLHSEQYF. The DNA of the CDR3 is TGTGCCAGCAGCCCGGGCTTGCATAGTGAGCAGTACTTC. The chain links TRBV7-2 to TRBJ2-7; D is undetermined. Germline lookup yields CDR1 SGHTA and CDR2 FQGNSA. The CDR3 runs 13 residues. V lost 5 bases and J lost 7, with 15 bases in between.